Below, 4 T cell receptor beta chains from the same sample are listed, as sequenced in a study of technical replicates of blood from a handful of donors. Some clones are missing from TCRdb's copy, which holds only in-frame ones; the method was immunoSEQ multiplex PCR. The data contain 70,000 or so clones, 95% to 98% of them seen just once; the ten biggest clones take up 0.22%. Input material: T cells isolated from PBMCs. The receptors here all came from a human donor in good health.

The gene calls are TRBV27 and TRBJ1-1; 7 bases are shared with TRBD1. CDR3 size: 15 residues. The V segment lost 6 bases and the J segment 4 bases; nucleotides outside the gene matches: 11. The germline V gene encodes CDR1 MNHEY and CDR2 SMNVEV (reference sequence). This CDR3 reads CASREGGGQFTEAFF. The CDR3 region has the DNA TGTGCCAGCAGAGAAGGAGGGGGCCAGTTCACTGAAGCTTTCTTT.

This rearrangement joins TRBV6-1 to TRBJ1-1; no clear D. V gave up 7 bases and J gave up 9 bases, with 6 bases separating them. Germline CDR1 and CDR2: MNHNS and SASEGT. CDR3 length equals 9 residues. The CDR3 reads CASNSQAFF. For the CDR3, the DNA is TGTGCCAGCAACTCCCAAGCTTTCTTT.

V usage is TRBV27 and J usage is TRBJ1-1; 10 positions match TRBD1. Germline V gene data show CDR1 as MNHEY and CDR2 as SMNVEV (reference sequence). The CDR3 is made up of 15 amino acids. V lost 3 bases to trimming and J lost 11 bases; unmatched junction nucleotides: 12. CDR3 coding DNA: TGTGCCAGCAGTTTTTTCATCGGGACAGGGGCTTTGGCTTTCTTT. This sequence encodes CASSFFIGTGALAFF.

The chain recombines TRBV7-9 with TRBJ2-7; 9 bases line up with TRBD1. CDR3 length equals 14 residues. The germline V gene has CDR1 SEHNR and CDR2 FQNEAQ (reference sequence). V shed 4 bases and J 7 bases; nucleotides not matched to a gene: 8. The CDR3 here is CASSSGTGTEEQYF. CDR3 bases: TGTGCCAGCAGCTCCGGGACAGGGACTGAAGAGCAGTACTTC.